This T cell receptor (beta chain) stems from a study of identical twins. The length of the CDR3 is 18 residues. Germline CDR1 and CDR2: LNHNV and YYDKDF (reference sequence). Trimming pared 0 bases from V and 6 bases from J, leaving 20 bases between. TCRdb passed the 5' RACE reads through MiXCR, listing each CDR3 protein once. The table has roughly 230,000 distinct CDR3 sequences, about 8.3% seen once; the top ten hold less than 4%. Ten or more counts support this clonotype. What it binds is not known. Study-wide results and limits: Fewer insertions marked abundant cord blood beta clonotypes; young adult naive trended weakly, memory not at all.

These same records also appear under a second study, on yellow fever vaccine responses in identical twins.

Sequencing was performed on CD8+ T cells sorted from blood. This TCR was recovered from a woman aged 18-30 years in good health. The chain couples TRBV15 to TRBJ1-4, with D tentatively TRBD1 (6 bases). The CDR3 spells CATSRDWKQWGRHEKLFF. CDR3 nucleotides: TGTGCCACCAGCAGAGATTGGAAACAATGGGGGCGCCATGAAAAACTGTTTTTT.